This T cell receptor (beta chain) was sequenced for a study of blood T cells in healthy people across ages. Study-wide results and limits: More naive CD4+ cells and higher diversity were found in long-lived than in aged donors.

The CDR3 length is 17 residues. Trimming shortened V by 4 bases and J by 3 bases, and 21 bases separated the two germline ends. Donors were systemically healthy Caucasian individuals from Russia aged roughly 6 to 100 years. Per sample, at least 5 micrograms of total RNA were extracted. PCR was performed a second time for about 7 to 11 cycles using a sample-barcoded 5' primer and a J-beta primer mix. A tag from a template-switch adaptor with 12 random nucleotides marked each cDNA molecule. TCRdb reprocessed the 5' RACE reads with MiXCR, giving one entry per CDR3 protein. The sample gives approximately 810,000 distinct CDR3 sequences, approximately 35% of which show up once; roughly 13% is in the top ten. This clonotype was found a few times. Its target is not known.

The TCR originated in a man aged 18 to 30 in good health. The sample comprised blood. V gene TRBV12-3 or TRBV12-4 combines with J gene TRBJ1-1, with D unclear. The CDR3 sequence: CASSSDGLDNLYTEAFF. The CDR3 DNA reads as TGTGCCAGCAGTTCCGACGGGCTTGACAATCTTTACACTGAAGCTTTCTTT.